This T cell receptor beta chain stems from a study of blood T cell repertoires in COVID-19. Participants had their cohort set by participant-reported clinical history. Germline assignment: CDR1 MGHRA and CDR2 YSYEKL. The J segment lost 4 bases and the V segment lost 4 bases, leaving 8 bases of the junction unmatched. The CDR3 length is 16 residues. The repertoire was sequenced with immunoSEQ multiplex PCR; TCRdb's copy has only in-frame clones and lacks some. The repertoire includes 490,000 or so clones, 75% to 90% of them detected once, and approximately 8.3% sits in the top ten. The sequenced material came from PBMCs or T cells enriched from blood (not recorded which). The chain employs TRBV4-1 and TRBJ2-3, with TRBD1 matching over 10 bases. The sequence derives from a woman aged 55 to 70 who had recovered from COVID-19. This chain's CDR3 is CASSPRDRGNADTQYF. The CDR3 DNA is TGCGCCAGCAGCCCCCGGGACAGGGGAAATGCAGATACGCAGTATTTT.